The rows below give T cell receptor beta chains drawn from one sample of a study of cytomegalovirus exposure and HLA in healthy donors. Method: immunoSEQ multiplex PCR; TCRdb's copy keeps in-frame clones and lacks some. The sample records around 63,000 clones, around 80% being singletons. Input material: PBMCs. Receptor source: a man aged 35-49 years in good health and CMV-seronegative. CDR3s include the opening cysteine and the closing phenylalanine or tryptophan. The D gene is left open where the match is weak. Expanded clones get a size class; other rows say once, few or many, or leave the size out.

d_gene	v_gene	abundance	j_gene	CDR3nt	CDR3aa
-	TRBV11-3	-	TRBJ2-3	TGTGCCAGCAGCCCCACGGCAGCGCGCACAGATACGCAGTATTTT	CASSPTAARTDTQYF
TRBD2	TRBV2	-	TRBJ2-3	TGTGCCAGCAGTCTTAGCGGGATTAGCACAGATACGCAGTATTTT	CASSLSGISTDTQYF
-	TRBV5-4	-	TRBJ1-2	TGTGCCAGCAGCTTGGGGGCAGATCCTAACTATGGCTACACCTTC	CASSLGADPNYGYTF
-	TRBV2	few	TRBJ1-1	TGTGCCAGCGCCCAATGGGCCGGCACTGAAGCTTTCTTT	CASAQWAGTEAFF
TRBD2	TRBV6-5	few	TRBJ2-2	TGTGCCAGCATCGGGACTAGCGGCACCGGGGAGCTGTTTTTT	CASIGTSGTGELFF
-	TRBV21-1	-	TRBJ1-1	TGTGCCAGCAGCAAAGCCAGGGCGGGAGAGAACACTGAAGCTTTCTTT	CASSKARAGENTEAFF
-	TRBV9	-	TRBJ2-7	TGTGCCAGCAGCGGCCACACGGGTTCCGAGCAGTACTTC	CASSGHTGSEQYF
-	TRBV28	once	TRBJ1-4	TGTGCCAGCACCCTCGCTGGAGTGGAGGGGGAAAAACTGTTTTTT	CASTLAGVEGEKLFF
TRBD1	TRBV7-9	-	TRBJ1-1	TGTGCCAGCAGCTTGCATAAGGGGGCCGGGAACACTGAAGCTTTCTTT	CASSLHKGAGNTEAFF
TRBD1	TRBV7-6	few	TRBJ2-4	TGTGCCAGCAGTCAGACCCCGGGACAGATGGACATTCAGTACTTC	CASSQTPGQMDIQYF
TRBD2	TRBV6-1	few	TRBJ2-7	TGTGCCAGCAGTGAAGCTAGCGGGGGGGCCTACGAGCAGTACTTC	CASSEASGGAYEQYF
TRBD1	TRBV7-9	-	TRBJ2-6	TGTGCCAGCAGCACCGTCGACAGGGGCGTTCGCTCTGGGGCCAACGTCCTGACTTTC	CASSTVDRGVRSGANVLTF
-	TRBV6-1	-	TRBJ2-5	TGTGCCAGCAGTGTGCCAGGTCAGCGGGAGACCCAGTACTTC	CASSVPGQRETQYF
-	TRBV6-6	once	TRBJ2-5	TGTGCCAGCAGTTACGTCCCCACGTACGGGACCCAGTACTTC	CASSYVPTYGTQYF
TRBD2	TRBV27	-	TRBJ2-1	TGTGCCAGCAGTTTATCCGGTAGCGGGGGTCAGCAGTTCTTC	CASSLSGSGGQQFF
TRBD2	TRBV9	-	TRBJ2-5	TGTGCCAGCAGCGTAGGGGCTAGCGGGAGAAGAGAGACCCAGTACTTC	CASSVGASGRRETQYF
TRBD1	TRBV5-4	-	TRBJ2-7	TGTGCCAGCAGCTCTACCGGGACAGCTTCCTACGAGCAGTACTTC	CASSSTGTASYEQYF
TRBD1	TRBV28	-	TRBJ1-1	TGTGCCAGCAGTGGCGGGACAGGGAACACTGAAGCTTTCTTT	CASSGGTGNTEAFF
TRBD2	TRBV9	-	TRBJ2-1	TGTGCCAGCAGCGTAGGGGGGCTAGCGGGATTCAATGAGCAGTTCTTC	CASSVGGLAGFNEQFF
-	TRBV6-6	once	TRBJ2-4	TGTGCCAGCAGTTACAGGCTAGAAAACATTCAGTACTTC	CASSYRLENIQYF
-	TRBV5-6	-	TRBJ2-2	TGTGCCAGCAGCACGGGGGGCCGCGGCACCGGGGAGCTGTTTTTT	CASSTGGRGTGELFF
TRBD2	TRBV10-3	few	TRBJ2-7	TGTGCCATCAGTGAGTCGGCGGGGGGGACGCTGGGGTACGAGCAGTACTTC	CAISESAGGTLGYEQYF
TRBD1	TRBV10-3	-	TRBJ2-7	TGTGCCATCAGTGAGTCAACGGTGGGGGACAGATCCTACGAGCAGTACTTC	CAISESTVGDRSYEQYF
-	TRBV2	-	TRBJ2-1	TGTGCCAGCAGTGATAGGGAGACTCAGCAGTTCTTC	CASSDRETQQFF
TRBD2	TRBV11-2	once	TRBJ2-1	TGTGCCAGCAGCCCTGCAGTCACTAGCGGGGGGGATGGGGAGCAGTTCTTC	CASSPAVTSGGDGEQFF
TRBD2	TRBV5-8	-	TRBJ2-5	TGTGCCAGCAGCTGGGGTCTATCGGGGGGAATAGAAGAGACCCAGTACTTC	CASSWGLSGGIEETQYF
TRBD2	TRBV2	once	TRBJ2-7	TGTGCCAGCAGTGTGCCGCTAGCGGGGGGGAAGTACGAGCAGTACTTC	CASSVPLAGGKYEQYF
TRBD1	TRBV7-9	-	TRBJ2-7	TGTGCCAGCAGCTTGGGGACAGGGAAGTACGAGCAGTACTTC	CASSLGTGKYEQYF
TRBD1	TRBV11-2	-	TRBJ2-7	TGTGCCAGCAGCTTCGCAGGCGGGACAGGGGACGGCGAGCAGTACTTC	CASSFAGGTGDGEQYF
-	TRBV7-9	-	TRBJ2-3	TGTGCCAGCAGCTTAGAAGCGAGCACAGATACGCAGTATTTT	CASSLEASTDTQYF